A single sample gave rise to the 14 T cell receptor beta chains below, sequenced in a study of T cell clones after liver transplantation. Sequencing used immunoSEQ multiplex PCR; TCRdb keeps in-frame clones, though not all of them. The table has roughly 80,000 clones, about 82% seen once; the top ten hold about 0.45%. Sequencing used CD4+ T cells from blood, obtained about 46 months after liver transplant. These receptors were obtained from a human patient who received a liver transplant. Some T cells may be the graft donor's.

The chain couples TRBV14 to TRBJ1-2; tentatively, D is TRBD1 (5 bases). V shed 0 bases and J shed 9 bases, with 11 bases lying between them. This CDR3 spans 13 amino acids. Germline CDR1 and CDR2: SGHDN and FVKESK. DNA for the CDR3: TGTGCCAGCAGCCAAGATTGGGGCGGCAGCTACACCTTC. The encoded protein is CASSQDWGGSYTF.

The chain is built from TRBV28 and TRBJ2-1, with 8 bases aligning to TRBD2. CDR1 is MDHEN, CDR2 SYDVKM, per germline. This CDR3 has 17 residues. The junction had 7 bases not matched to a gene; V was cut back by 1 base and J by 2 bases. The CDR3 sequence: CASSLLGAGVTYNEQFF. The CDR3 nucleotides read TGTGCCAGCAGTTTATTAGGAGCGGGAGTAACCTACAATGAGCAGTTCTTC.

The rearrangement uses TRBV11-2 and TRBJ2-5; D is unclear. Germline V gene sequence: CDR1 SGHAT, CDR2 FQNNGV. This CDR3 spans 13 amino acids. The ends were cut back, 1 base at V and 5 bases at J, with 8 bases in the middle. CDR3 region: CASSLVHRETQYF. CDR3 sequence (DNA): TGTGCCAGCAGCTTAGTACACCGGGAGACCCAGTACTTC.

Only one count was recorded for this clone. The chain joins TRBV7-2 to TRBJ2-1; 7 positions agree with TRBD1. V lost 7 bases, J lost 1 base, and 7 bases stayed unmatched. The CDR3 sequence is 15 residues long. CDR1 is SGHTA, CDR2 FQGNSA, per germline. CDR3 nucleotide sequence: TGTGCCAGCACCAACAGGGGCGCATCCTACAATGAGCAGTTCTTC. It encodes CASTNRGASYNEQFF.

The V gene is TRBV6-6, the J gene TRBJ1-5, with 9 bases fitting TRBD1. The germline V gene has CDR1 MNHNY and CDR2 SVGAGI (reference sequence). The CDR3 has 16 amino acids. V shed 10 bases, J shed 0 bases, and the junction held 10 bases outside the gene matches. As DNA, the CDR3 is TGTGCCACAACGGGACAGGGAGGGGATAGCAATCAGCCCCAGCATTTT. Its protein product is CATTGQGGDSNQPQHF.

Only a few counts were recorded for this clone. The chain is built from TRBV7-9 and TRBJ2-7, with D uncertain. CDR3 length: 11 residues. The V end lost 8 bases, the J end lost 3 bases, and 8 bases lay between the germline ends. Germline CDR1 is SEHNR and CDR2 is FQNEAQ (reference sequence). Here the CDR3 DNA reads TGTGCCAGCGCAAGAGACTACGAGCAGTACTTC. Translating it yields CASARDYEQYF.

The chain links TRBV4-3 to TRBJ2-7; no clear D. CDR1 is LGHNA and CDR2 is YSLEER in the germline V gene. V was pared by 1 base and J by 1 base, with 11 bases between. The CDR3 totals 15 residues. The CDR3 nucleotides read TGCGCCAGCAGCCAAGGAGCGACGCGATCCTACGAGCAGTACTTC. The encoded protein is CASSQGATRSYEQYF.

The genes are TRBV25-1 and TRBJ1-5; D unclear. Germline lookup yields CDR1 MGHDK and CDR2 SYGVNS. Trimming cost V 6 bases and J 3 bases, with 12 bases left between them. The CDR3 is 14 residues long. The CDR3 spells CASSFEGANQPQHF. The CDR3 coding sequence is TGTGCCAGCAGCTTCGAAGGTGCCAATCAGCCCCAGCATTTT.

The chain couples TRBV7-2 to TRBJ2-2, with D unresolved. The germline gives CDR1 SGHTA, CDR2 FQGNSA. The CDR3 spans 12 residues. V was trimmed by 2 bases and J by 6 bases, leaving 4 bases between them. The CDR3 spells CASSLNSGELFF. The DNA of the CDR3 is TGTGCCAGCAGCTTAAACTCCGGGGAGCTGTTTTTT.

This clone occurred once. The V and J genes are TRBV10-3 and TRBJ1-1; D call uncertain. Germline CDR1 and CDR2: ENHRY and SYGVKD. The CDR3 has 12 residues. The V and J ends lost 4 bases and 8 bases respectively, with 11 bases between them. For the CDR3, the DNA is TGTGCCATCAGTGCTTTACAAACCGAAGCTTTCTTT. It encodes CAISALQTEAFF.

This clone has just a few counts. The rearrangement uses TRBV4-1 and TRBJ2-2; weak D call: TRBD2 (6 bases). CDR1 is MGHRA, CDR2 YSYEKL, per germline. V shed 1 base and J shed 7 bases, with 16 bases lying between them. The length of the CDR3 is 16 residues. DNA of the CDR3: TGCGCCAGCAGCCAAGCCAACCTGGGAGCGGGCGGGGAGCTGTTTTTT. It encodes CASSQANLGAGGELFF.

This clone occurred a few times. The V and J genes are TRBV5-1 and TRBJ1-2, with D unclear. Germline CDR1 is SGHRS and CDR2 is YFSETQ. V was shortened by 4 bases and J by 6 bases, with 10 bases between the two germline ends. CDR3 length: 12 residues. The CDR3, as DNA: TGCGCCAGCAGCGCAACAGCGGATGGCTACACCTTC. This sequence encodes CASSATADGYTF.

This sequence joins TRBV15 and TRBJ1-5; D unresolved. The ends were cut back, 0 bases at V and 0 bases at J, with 3 bases in the middle. The CDR3 spans 14 residues. Germline CDR1 is LNHNV and CDR2 is YYDKDF (reference sequence). The CDR3 is CATSRERSNQPQHF. In nucleotides, the CDR3 is TGTGCCACCAGCAGAGAACGTAGCAATCAGCCCCAGCATTTT. Using reference TRBV15 and TRBJ1-5 for the parts outside the CDR3, the full variable domain is DAMVIQNPRYQVTQFGKPVTLSCSQTLNHNVMYWYQQKSSQAPKLLFHYYDKDFNNEADTPDNFQSRRPNTSFCFLDIRSPGLGDTAMYLCATSRERSNQPQHFGDGTRLSIL.

The V and J genes are TRBV19 and TRBJ2-3; D is undetermined. This CDR3 region has 14 residues. Per germline, CDR1 LNHDA and CDR2 SQIVND (reference sequence). Trimming removed 3 bases from V and 1 base from J, with 8 bases in between. The CDR3 region is CASSILDGTDTQYF. The CDR3 bases are TGTGCCAGTAGTATCCTGGACGGCACAGATACGCAGTATTTT.